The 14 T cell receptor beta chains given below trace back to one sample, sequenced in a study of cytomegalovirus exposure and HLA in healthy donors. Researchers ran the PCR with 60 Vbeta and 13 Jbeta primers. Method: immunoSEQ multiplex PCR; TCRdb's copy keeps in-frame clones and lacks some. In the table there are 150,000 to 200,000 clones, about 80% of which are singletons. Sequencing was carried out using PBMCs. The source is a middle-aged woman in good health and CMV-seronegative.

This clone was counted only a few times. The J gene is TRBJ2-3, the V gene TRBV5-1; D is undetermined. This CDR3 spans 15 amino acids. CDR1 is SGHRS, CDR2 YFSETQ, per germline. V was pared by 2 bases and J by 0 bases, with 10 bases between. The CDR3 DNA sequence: TGCGCCAGCAGCTTAACTACATCTAGCACAGATACGCAGTATTTT. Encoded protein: CASSLTTSSTDTQYF.

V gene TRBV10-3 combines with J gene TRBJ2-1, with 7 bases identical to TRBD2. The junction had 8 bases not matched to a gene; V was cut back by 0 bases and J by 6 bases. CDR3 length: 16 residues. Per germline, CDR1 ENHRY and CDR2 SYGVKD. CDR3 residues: CAISESREGLGNEQFF. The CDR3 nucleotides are TGTGCCATCAGTGAGTCGAGGGAGGGCCTAGGCAATGAGCAGTTCTTC.

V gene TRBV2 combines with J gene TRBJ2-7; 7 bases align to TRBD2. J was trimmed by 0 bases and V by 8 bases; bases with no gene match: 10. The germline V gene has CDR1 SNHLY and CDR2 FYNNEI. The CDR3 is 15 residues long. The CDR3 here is CASSLAAGVSYEQYF. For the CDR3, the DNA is TGTGCCAGCTCCCTCGCGGCGGGGGTCTCCTACGAGCAGTACTTC.

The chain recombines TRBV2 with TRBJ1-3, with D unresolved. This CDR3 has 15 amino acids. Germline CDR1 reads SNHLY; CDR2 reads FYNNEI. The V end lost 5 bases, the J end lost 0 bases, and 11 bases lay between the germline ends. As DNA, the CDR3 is TGTGCCAGCAGTTCAGAGGAGCTCTCTGGAAACACCATATATTTT. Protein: CASSSEELSGNTIYF.

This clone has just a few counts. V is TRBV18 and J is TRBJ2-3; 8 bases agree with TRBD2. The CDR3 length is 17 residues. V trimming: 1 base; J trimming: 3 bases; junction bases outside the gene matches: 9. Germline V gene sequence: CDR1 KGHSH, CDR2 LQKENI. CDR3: CASSPQGLGVETDTQYF. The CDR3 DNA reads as TGTGCCAGCTCACCACAGGGACTAGGGGTCGAGACAGATACGCAGTATTTT.

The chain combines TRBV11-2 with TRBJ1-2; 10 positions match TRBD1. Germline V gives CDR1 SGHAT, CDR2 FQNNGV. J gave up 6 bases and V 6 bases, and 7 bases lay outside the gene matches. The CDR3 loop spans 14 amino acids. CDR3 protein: CASRKPGTGDGYTF. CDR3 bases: TGTGCCAGCAGAAAGCCCGGGACAGGGGATGGCTACACCTTC.

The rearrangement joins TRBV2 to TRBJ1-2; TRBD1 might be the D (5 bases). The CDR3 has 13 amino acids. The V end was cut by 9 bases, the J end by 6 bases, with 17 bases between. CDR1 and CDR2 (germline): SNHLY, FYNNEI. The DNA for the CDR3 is TGTGCCAGTCACGAAGTCAGGGCCGATGGCTACACCTTC. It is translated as CASHEVRADGYTF. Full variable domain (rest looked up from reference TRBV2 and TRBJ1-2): EPEVTQTPSHQVTQMGQEVILRCVPISNHLYFYWYRQILGQKVEFLVSFYNNEISEKSEIFDDQFSVERPDGSNFTLKIRSTKLEDSAMYFCASHEVRADGYTFGSGTRLTVV.

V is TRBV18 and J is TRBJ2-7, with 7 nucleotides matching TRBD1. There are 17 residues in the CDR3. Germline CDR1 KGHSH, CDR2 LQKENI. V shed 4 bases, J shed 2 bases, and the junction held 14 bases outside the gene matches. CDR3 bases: TGTGCCAGCTCACGCACAACTGCGACAGGGTCCCCCTACGAGCAGTACTTC. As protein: CASSRTTATGSPYEQYF.

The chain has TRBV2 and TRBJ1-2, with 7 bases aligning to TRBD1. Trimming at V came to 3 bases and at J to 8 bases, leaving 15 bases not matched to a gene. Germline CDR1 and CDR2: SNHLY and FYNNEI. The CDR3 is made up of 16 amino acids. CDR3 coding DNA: TGTGCCAGCAGTGAGCAGGGGGGTGCGGAAATAGTAGGCTACACCTTC. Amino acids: CASSEQGGAEIVGYTF.

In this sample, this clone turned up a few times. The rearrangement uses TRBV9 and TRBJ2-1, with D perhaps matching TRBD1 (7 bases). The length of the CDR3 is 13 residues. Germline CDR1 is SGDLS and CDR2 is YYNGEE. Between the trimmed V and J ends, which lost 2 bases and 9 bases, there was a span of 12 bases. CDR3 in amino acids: CASSVEGAGEQFF. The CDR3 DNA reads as TGTGCCAGCAGCGTGGAGGGGGCCGGTGAGCAGTTCTTC.

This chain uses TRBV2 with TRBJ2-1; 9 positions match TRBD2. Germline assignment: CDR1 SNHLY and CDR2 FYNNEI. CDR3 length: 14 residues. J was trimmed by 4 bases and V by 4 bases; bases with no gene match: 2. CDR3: CASSGLAEYNEQFF. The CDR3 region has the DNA TGTGCCAGCAGTGGACTAGCGGAATACAATGAGCAGTTCTTC.

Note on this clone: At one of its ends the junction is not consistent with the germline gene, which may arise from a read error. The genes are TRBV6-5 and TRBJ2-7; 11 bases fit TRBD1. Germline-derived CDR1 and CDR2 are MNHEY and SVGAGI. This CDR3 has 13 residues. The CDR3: CASSRTGGYGQYF. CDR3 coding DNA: TGTGCCAGCAGCAGGACAGGGGGCTACGGGCAGTACTTC.

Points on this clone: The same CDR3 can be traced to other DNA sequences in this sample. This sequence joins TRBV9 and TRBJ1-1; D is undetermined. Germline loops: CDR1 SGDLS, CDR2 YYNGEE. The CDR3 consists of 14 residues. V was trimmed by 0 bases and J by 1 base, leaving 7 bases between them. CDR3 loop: CASSVVTGNTEAFF. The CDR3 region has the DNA TGTGCCAGCAGCGTAGTTACGGGGAACACTGAAGCTTTCTTT. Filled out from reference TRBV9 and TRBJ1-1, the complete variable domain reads DSGVTQTPKHLITATGQRVTLRCSPRSGDLSVYWYQQSLDQGLQFLIQYYNGEERAKGNILERFSAQQFPDLHSELNLSSLELGDSALYFCASSVVTGNTEAFFGQGTRLTVV.

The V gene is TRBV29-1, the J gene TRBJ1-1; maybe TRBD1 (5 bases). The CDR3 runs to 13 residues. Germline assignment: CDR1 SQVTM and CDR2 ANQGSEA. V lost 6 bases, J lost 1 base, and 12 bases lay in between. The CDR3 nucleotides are TGCAGCGTAATAAGGGGCCCGAACACTGAAGCTTTCTTT. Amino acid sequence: CSVIRGPNTEAFF.